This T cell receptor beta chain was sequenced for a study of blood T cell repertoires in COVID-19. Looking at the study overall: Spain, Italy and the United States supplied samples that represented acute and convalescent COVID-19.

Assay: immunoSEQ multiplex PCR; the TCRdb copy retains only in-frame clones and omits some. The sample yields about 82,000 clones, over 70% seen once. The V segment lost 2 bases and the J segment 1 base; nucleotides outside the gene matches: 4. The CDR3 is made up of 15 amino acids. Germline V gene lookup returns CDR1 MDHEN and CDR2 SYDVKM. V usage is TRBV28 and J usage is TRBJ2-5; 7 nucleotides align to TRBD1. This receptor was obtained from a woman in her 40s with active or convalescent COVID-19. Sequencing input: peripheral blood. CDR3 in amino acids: CASSLPTGFQETQYF. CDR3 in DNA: TGTGCCAGCAGTTTACCGACAGGGTTCCAAGAGACCCAGTACTTC.